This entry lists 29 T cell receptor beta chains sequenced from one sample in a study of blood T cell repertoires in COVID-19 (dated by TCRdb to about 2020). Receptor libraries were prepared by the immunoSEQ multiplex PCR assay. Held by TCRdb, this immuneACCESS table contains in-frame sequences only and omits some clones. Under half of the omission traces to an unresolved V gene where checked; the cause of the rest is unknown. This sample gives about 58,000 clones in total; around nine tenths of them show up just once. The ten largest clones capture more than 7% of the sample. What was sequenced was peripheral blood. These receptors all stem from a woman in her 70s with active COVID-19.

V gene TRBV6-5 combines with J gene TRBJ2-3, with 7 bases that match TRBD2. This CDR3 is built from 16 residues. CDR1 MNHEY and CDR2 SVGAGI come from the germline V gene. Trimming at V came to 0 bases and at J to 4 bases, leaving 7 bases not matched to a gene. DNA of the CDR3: TGTGCCAGCAGTTACTCGTTGGCGGGAGTGTCAGATACGCAGTATTTT. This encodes CASSYSLAGVSDTQYF.

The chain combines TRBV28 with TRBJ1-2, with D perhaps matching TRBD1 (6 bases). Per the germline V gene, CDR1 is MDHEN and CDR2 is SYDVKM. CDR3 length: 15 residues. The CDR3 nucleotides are TGTGCGGGTGCTTACCGGGACACGCATTACTATGGCTACACCTTC. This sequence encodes CAGAYRDTHYYGYTF.

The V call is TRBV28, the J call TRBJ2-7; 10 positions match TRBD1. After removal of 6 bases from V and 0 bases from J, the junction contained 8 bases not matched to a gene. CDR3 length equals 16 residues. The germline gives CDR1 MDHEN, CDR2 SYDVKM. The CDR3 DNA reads TGTGCCAGCAGATCCACGGACAGGGGGAACTCCTACGAGCAGTACTTC. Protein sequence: CASRSTDRGNSYEQYF.

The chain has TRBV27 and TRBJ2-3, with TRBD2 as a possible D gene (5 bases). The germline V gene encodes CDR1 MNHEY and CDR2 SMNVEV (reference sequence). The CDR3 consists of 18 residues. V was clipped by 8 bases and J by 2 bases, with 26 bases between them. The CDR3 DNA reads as TGTGCCAGCTCTTATGAACCACTGGTTTCGGGATTCACAGATACGCAGTATTTT. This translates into CASSYEPLVSGFTDTQYF.

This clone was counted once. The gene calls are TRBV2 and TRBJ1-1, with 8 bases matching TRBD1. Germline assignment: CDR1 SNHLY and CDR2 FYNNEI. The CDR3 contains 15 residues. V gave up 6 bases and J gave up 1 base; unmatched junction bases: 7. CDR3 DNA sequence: TGTGCCAGCAGCTACCGACAGGGGTCGAACACTGAAGCTTTCTTT. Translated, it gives CASSYRQGSNTEAFF.

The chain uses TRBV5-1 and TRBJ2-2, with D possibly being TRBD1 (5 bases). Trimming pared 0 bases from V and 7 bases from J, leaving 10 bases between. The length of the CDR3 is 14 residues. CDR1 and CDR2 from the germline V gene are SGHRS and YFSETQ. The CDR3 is CASSLGRVDGELFF. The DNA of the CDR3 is TGCGCCAGCAGCTTGGGCAGGGTAGACGGGGAGCTGTTTTTT. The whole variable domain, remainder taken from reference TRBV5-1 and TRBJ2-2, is KAGVTQTPRYLIKTRGQQVTLSCSPISGHRSVSWYQQTPGQGLQFLFEYFSETQRNKGNFPGRFSGRQFSNSRSEMNVSTLELGDSALYLCASSLGRVDGELFFGEGSRLTVL.

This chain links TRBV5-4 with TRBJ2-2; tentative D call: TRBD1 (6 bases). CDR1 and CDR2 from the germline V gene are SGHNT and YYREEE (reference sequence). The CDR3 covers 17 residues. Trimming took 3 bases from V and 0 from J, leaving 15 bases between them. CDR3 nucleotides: TGTGCCAGCAGCTCTCGGACCGGGACAACGAACACCGGGGAGCTGTTTTTT. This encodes CASSSRTGTTNTGELFF.

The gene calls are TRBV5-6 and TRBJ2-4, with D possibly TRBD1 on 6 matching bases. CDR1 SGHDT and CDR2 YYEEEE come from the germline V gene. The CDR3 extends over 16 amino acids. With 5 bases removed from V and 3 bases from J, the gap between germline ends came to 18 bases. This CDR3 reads CASSSGQRLFKNIQYF. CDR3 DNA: TGTGCCAGCAGTAGTGGACAGAGACTATTCAAAAACATTCAGTACTTC.

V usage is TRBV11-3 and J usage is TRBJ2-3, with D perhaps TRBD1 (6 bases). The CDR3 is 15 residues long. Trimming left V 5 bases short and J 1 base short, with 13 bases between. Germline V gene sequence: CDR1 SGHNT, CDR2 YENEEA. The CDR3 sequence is CASSPTGYGTDTQYF. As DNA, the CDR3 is TGTGCCAGCAGCCCAACAGGGTATGGCACAGATACGCAGTATTTT. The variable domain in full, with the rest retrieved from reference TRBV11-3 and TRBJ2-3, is EAGVVQSPRYKIIEKKQPVAFWCNPISGHNTLYWYLQNLGQGPELLIRYENEEAVDDSQLPKDRFSAERLKGVDSTLKIQPAELGDSAVYLCASSPTGYGTDTQYFGPGTRLTVL.

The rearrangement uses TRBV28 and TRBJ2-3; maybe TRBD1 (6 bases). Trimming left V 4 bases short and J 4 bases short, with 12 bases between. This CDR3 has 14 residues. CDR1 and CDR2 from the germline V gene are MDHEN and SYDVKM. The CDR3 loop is CASSSGVVADTQYF. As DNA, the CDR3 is TGTGCCAGCAGTTCAGGGGTTGTGGCAGATACGCAGTATTTT.

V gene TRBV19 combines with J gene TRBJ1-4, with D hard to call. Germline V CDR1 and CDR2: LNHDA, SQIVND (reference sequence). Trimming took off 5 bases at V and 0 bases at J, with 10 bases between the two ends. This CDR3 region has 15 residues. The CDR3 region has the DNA TGTGCCAGTAGTCCACAGAGTGCAACTAATGAAAAACTGTTTTTT. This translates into CASSPQSATNEKLFF.

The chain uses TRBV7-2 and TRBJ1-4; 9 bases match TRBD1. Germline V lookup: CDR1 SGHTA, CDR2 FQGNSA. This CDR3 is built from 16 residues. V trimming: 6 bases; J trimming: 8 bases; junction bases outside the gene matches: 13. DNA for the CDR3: TGTGCCAGCAGATCCGGGACAGGGAACAAATTCGAAAAACTGTTTTTT. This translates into CASRSGTGNKFEKLFF.

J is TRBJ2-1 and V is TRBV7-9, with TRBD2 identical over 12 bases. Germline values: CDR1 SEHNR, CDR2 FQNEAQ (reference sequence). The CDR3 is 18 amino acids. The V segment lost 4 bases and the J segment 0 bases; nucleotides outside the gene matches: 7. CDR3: CASSSTSGGGSSYNEQFF. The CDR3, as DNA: TGTGCCAGCAGCTCGACTAGCGGGGGCGGGAGCTCCTACAATGAGCAGTTCTTC.

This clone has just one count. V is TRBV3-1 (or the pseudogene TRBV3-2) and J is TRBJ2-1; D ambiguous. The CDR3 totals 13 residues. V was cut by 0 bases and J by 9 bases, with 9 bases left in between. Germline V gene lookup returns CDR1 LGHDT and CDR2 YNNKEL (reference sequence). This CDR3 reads CASSQDAPSEQFF. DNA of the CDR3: TGTGCCAGCAGCCAAGACGCCCCCAGTGAGCAGTTCTTC.

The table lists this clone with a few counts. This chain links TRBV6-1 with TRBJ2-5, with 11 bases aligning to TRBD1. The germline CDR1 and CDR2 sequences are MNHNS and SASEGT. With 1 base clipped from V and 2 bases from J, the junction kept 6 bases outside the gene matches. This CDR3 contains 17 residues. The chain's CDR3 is CASSEDPGQGGQETQYF. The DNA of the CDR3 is TGTGCCAGCAGTGAAGACCCGGGACAGGGGGGACAAGAGACCCAGTACTTC.

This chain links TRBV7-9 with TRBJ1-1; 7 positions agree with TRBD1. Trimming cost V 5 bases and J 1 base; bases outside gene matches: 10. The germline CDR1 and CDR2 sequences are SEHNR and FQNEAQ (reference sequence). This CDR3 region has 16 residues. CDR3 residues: CASSPGTARGNTEAFF. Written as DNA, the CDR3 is TGTGCCAGCAGCCCCGGGACAGCCCGTGGGAACACTGAAGCTTTCTTT.

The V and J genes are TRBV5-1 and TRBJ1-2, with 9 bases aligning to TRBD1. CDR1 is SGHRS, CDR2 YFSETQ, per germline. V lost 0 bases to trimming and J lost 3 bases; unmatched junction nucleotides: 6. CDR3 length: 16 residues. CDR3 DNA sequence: TGCGCCAGCAGCTTGGGGACAGGGGAGTGGGACTATGGCTACACCTTC. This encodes CASSLGTGEWDYGYTF.

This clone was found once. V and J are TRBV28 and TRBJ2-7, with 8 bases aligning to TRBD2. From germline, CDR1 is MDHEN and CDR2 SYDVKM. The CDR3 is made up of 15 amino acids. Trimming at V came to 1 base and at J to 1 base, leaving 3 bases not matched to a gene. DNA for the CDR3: TGTGCCAGCAGTTTATTCGGCGGGAGGTCCTACGAGCAGTACTTC. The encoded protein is CASSLFGGRSYEQYF.

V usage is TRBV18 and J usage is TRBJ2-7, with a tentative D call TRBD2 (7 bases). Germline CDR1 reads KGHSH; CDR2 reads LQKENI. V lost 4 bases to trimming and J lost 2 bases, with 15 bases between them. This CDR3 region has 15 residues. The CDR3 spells CASSLGQRGTYEQYF. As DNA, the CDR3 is TGTGCCAGCTCACTCGGACAGCGGGGAACCTACGAGCAGTACTTC.

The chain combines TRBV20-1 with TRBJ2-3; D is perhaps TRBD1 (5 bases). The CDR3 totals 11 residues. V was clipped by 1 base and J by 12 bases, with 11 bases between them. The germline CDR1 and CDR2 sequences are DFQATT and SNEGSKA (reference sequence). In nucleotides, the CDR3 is TGCAGTGCTAGAGTTGAGCAGGGTCAGTATTTT. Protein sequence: CSARVEQGQYF.

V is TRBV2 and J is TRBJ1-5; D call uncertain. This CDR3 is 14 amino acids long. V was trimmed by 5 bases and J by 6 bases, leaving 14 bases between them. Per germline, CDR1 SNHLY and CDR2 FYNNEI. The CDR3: CASSYGVAGQPQHF. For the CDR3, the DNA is TGTGCCAGCAGTTACGGGGTCGCCGGTCAGCCCCAGCATTTT.

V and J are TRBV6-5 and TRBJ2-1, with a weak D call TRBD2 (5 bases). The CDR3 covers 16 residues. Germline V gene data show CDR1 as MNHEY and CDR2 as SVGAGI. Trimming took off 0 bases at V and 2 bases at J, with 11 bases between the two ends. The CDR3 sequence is CASSYSRRPTYNEQFF. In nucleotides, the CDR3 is TGTGCCAGCAGTTACTCGAGGAGGCCAACCTACAATGAGCAGTTCTTC.

The chain's CDR3 is CASSTGPGTSASYEQYF. Written as DNA, the CDR3 is TGTGCCAGCAGCACCGGCCCCGGGACTAGCGCTTCCTACGAGCAGTACTTC. The chain joins TRBV7-9 to TRBJ2-7; TRBD2 matches at 10 bases. Germline V gene data show CDR1 as SEHNR and CDR2 as FQNEAQ (reference sequence). V dropped 5 bases and J dropped 1; count of bases not matched to a gene: 11. The CDR3 runs 17 residues.

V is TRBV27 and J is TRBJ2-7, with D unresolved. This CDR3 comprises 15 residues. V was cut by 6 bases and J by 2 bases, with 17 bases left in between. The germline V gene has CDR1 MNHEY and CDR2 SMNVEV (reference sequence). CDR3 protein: CASSRDFARTYEQYF. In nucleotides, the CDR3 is TGTGCCAGCAGCCGCGATTTTGCTAGAACCTACGAGCAGTACTTC.

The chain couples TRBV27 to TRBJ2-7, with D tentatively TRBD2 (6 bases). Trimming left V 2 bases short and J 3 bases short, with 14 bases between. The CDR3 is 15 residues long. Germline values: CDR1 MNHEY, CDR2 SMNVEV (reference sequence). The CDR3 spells CASSLGQGGSYEQYF. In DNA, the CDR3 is TGTGCCAGCAGTTTAGGGCAGGGAGGAAGCTACGAGCAGTACTTC.

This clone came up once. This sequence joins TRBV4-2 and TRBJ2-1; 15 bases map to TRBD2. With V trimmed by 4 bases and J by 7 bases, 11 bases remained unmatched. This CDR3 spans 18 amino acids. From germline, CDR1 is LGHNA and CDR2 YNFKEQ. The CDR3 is CASSRLFEGLAGGNEQFF. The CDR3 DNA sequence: TGTGCCAGCAGCCGATTATTTGAGGGACTAGCGGGAGGTAATGAGCAGTTCTTC.

The CDR3 loop reads CATSERGKWRRNTIYF. DNA for the CDR3: TGTGCCACCAGTGAGCGCGGTAAGTGGCGGAGAAACACCATATATTTT. This sequence joins TRBV24-1 and TRBJ1-3; D uncertain. The CDR3 spans 16 residues. The germline V gene has CDR1 KGHDR and CDR2 SFDVKD. V was cut by 4 bases and J by 5 bases, with 17 bases left in between.

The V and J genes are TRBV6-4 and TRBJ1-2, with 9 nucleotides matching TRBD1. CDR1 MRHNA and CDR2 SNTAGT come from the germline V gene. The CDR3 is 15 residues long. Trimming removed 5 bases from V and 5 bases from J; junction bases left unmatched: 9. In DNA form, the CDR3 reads TGTGCCAGCAGTAGCGGGAACAGGGGGCTTTATGGCTACACCTTC. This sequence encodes CASSSGNRGLYGYTF.

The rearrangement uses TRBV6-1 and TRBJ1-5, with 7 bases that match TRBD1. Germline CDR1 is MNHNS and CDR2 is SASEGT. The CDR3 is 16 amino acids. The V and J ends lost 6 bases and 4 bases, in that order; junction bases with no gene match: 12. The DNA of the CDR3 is TGTGCCAGCAGGGAAAAGCCGGGACAGCGAAATCAGCCCCAGCATTTT. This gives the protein CASREKPGQRNQPQHF.